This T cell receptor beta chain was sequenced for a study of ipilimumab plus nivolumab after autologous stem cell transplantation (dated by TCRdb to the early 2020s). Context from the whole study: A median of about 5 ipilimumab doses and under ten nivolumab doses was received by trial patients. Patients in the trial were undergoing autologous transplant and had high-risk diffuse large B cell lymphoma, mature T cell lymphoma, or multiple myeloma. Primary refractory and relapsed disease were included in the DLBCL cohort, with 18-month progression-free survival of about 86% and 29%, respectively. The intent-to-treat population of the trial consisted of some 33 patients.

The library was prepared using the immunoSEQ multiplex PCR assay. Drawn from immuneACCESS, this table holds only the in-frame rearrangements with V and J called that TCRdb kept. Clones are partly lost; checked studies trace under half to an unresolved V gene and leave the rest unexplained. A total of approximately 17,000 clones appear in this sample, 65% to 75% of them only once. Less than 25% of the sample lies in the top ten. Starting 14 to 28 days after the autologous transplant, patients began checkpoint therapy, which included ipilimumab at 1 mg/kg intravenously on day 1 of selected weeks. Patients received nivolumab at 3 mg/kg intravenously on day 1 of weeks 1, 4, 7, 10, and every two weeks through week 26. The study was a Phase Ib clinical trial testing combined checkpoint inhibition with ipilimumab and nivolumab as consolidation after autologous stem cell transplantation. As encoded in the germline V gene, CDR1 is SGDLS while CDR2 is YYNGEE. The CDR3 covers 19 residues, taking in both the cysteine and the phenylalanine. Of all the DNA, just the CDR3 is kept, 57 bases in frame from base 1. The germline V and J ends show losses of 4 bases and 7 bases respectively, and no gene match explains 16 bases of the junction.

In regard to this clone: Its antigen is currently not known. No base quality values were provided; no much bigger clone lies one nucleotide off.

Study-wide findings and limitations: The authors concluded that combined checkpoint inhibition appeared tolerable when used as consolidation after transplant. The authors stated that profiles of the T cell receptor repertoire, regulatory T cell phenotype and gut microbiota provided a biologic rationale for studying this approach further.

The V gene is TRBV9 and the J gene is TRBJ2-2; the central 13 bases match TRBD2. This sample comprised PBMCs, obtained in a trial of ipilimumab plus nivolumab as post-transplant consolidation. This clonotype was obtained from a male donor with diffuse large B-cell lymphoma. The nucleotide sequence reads TGTGCCAGCAGCTCCTGGACTAGCGGGGGCCAACCCGGAAGCGGGGAGCTGTTTTTT. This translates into CASSSWTSGGQPGSGELFF. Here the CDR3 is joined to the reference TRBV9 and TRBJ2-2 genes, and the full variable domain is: DSGVTQTPKHLITATGQRVTLRCSPRSGDLSVYWYQQSLDQGLQFLIQYYNGEERAKGNILERFSAQQFPDLHSELNLSSLELGDSALYFCASSSWTSGGQPGSGELFFGEGSRLTVL.